Sequencing of this TCR beta chain was carried out in a study of blood T cell repertoires in COVID-19. In the authors' methods: Reference gene primer amplification yielded estimated nucleated cell counts. TCRdb keeps only in-frame clones here, not all; method: immunoSEQ multiplex PCR. From that table come the V and J calls and clone size; the DNA was used to work out D and trimming. Found here are 210,000 or so clones, approximately 80% of them singletons; the top ten hold about 4%. CDR1 and CDR2 from the germline V gene are GTSNPN and SVGIG (reference sequence). The CDR3 length is 17 residues. The V segment lost 5 bases and the J segment 0 bases; nucleotides outside the gene matches: 10. Ages ranged from about 18 to 89 years, with residence in 20 to 30 US areas.

The receptor was derived from a man aged 25-45 years with acute COVID-19. The J gene is TRBJ2-2, the V gene TRBV30, with TRBD1 matching 9 bases. Source material: PBMCs or T cells enriched from blood (not recorded which). The CDR3 region is CAWDGQGPIANTGELFF. CDR3 DNA: TGTGCCTGGGACGGACAGGGGCCAATCGCGAACACCGGGGAGCTGTTTTTT.